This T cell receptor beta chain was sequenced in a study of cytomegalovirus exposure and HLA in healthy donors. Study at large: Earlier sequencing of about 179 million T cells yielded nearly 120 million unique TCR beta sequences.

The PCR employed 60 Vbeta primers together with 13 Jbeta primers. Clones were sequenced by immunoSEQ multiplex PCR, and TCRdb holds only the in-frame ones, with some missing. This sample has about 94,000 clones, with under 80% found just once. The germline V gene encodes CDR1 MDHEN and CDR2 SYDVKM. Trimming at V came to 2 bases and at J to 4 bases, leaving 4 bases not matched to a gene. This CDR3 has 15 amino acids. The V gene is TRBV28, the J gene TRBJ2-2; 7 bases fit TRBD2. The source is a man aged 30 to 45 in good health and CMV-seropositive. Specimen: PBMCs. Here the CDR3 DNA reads TGTGCCAGCAGTTTAAGGGAGGGCCCCACCGGGGAGCTGTTTTTT. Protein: CASSLREGPTGELFF.